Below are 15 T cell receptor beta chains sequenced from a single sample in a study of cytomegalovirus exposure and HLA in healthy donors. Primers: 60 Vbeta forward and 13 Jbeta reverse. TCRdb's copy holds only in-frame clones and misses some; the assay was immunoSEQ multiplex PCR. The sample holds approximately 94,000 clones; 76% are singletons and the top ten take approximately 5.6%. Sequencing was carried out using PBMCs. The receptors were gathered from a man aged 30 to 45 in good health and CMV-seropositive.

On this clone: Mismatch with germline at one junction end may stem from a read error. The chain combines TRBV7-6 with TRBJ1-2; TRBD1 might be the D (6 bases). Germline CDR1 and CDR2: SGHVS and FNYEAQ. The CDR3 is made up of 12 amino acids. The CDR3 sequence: CASSQGTDKLAF. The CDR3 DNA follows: TGTGCCAGCAGCCAGGGGACGGATAAACTCGCCTTC.

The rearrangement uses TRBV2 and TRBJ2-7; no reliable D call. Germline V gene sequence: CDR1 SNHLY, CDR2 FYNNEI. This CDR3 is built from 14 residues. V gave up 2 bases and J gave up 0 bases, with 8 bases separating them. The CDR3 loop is CASSEQWSSYEQYF. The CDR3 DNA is TGTGCCAGCAGTGAACAGTGGTCCTCCTACGAGCAGTACTTC.

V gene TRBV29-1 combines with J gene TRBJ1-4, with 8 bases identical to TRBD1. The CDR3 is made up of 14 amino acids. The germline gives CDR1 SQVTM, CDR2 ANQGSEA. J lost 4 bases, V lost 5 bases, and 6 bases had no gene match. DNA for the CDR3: TGCAGCGTTTCAGGACAGGGTCTTAATGAAAAACTGTTTTTT. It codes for CSVSGQGLNEKLFF.

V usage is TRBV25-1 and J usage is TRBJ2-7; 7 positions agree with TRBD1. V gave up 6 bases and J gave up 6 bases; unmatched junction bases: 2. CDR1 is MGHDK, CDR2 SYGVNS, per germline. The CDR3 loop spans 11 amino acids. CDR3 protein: CASSNRGEQYF. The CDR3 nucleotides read TGTGCCAGCAGCAACAGGGGCGAGCAGTACTTC.

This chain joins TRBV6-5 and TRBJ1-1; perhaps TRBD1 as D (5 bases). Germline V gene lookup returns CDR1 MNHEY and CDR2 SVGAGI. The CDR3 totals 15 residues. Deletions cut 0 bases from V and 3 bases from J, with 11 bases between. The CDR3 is CASSYSLTEDTEAFF. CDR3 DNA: TGTGCCAGCAGTTACTCCCTGACAGAGGACACTGAAGCTTTCTTT.

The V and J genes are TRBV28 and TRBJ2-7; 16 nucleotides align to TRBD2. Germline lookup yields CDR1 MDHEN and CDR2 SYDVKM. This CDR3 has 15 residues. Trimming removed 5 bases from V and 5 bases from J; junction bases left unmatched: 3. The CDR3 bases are TGTGCCAGCAGTATGGGACTAGCGGGAGGGGACGAGCAGTACTTC. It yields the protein CASSMGLAGGDEQYF.

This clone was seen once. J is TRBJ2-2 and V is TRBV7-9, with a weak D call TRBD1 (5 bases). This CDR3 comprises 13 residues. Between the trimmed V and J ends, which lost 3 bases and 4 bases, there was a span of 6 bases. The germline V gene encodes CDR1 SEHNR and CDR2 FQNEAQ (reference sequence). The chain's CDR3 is CASSLTVTGELFF. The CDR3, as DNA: TGTGCCAGCAGCTTGACAGTCACCGGGGAGCTGTTTTTT.

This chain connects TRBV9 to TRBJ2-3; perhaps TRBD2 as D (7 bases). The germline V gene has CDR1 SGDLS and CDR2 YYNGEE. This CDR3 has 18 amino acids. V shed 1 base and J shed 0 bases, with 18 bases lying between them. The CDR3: CASSVKGGVSLSTDTQYF. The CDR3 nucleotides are TGTGCCAGCAGCGTAAAAGGGGGGGTTAGCCTTAGCACAGATACGCAGTATTTT.

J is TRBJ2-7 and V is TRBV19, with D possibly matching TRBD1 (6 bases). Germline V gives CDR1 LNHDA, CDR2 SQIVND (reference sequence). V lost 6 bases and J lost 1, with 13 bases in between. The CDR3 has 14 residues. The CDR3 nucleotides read TGTGCCAGTAGCAGGGGCTTTCTATCCTACGAGCAGTACTTC. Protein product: CASSRGFLSYEQYF. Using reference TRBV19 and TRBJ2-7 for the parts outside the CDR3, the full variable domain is DGGITQSPKYLFRKEGQNVTLSCEQNLNHDAMYWYRQDPGQGLRLIYYSQIVNDFQKGDIAEGYSVSREKKESFPLTVTSAQKNPTAFYLCASSRGFLSYEQYFGPGTRLTVT.

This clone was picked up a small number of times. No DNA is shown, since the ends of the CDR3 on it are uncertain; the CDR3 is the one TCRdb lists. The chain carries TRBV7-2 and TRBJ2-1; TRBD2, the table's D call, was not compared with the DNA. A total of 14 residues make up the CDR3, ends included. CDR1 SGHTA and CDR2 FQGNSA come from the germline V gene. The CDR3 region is CASSLTVASGSGVF.

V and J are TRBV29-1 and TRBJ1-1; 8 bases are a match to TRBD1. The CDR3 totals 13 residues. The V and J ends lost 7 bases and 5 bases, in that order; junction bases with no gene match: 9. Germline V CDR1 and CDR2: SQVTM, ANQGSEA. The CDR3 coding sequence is TGCAGCGCCTCAAGGACAGGGAGGACTGAAGCTTTCTTT. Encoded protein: CSASRTGRTEAFF.

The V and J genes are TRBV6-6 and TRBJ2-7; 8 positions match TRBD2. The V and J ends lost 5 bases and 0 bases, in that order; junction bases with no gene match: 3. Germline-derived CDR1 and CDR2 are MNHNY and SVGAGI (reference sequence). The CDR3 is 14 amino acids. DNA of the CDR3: TGTGCCAGCAGTGGACTAGCCGACTCCTACGAGCAGTACTTC. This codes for CASSGLADSYEQYF.

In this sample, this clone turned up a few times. In DNA form, the CDR3 reads TGTGCCAGTAGTAGCACTAGCGGGAGGGCCCGAGAGACCCAGTACTTC. It codes for CASSSTSGRARETQYF. The chain carries TRBV19 and TRBJ2-5, with 13 positions matching TRBD2. The CDR3 contains 16 residues. Trimming cost V 4 bases and J 4 bases; bases outside gene matches: 6. From germline, CDR1 is LNHDA and CDR2 SQIVND (reference sequence). Filled out from reference TRBV19 and TRBJ2-5, the complete variable domain reads DGGITQSPKYLFRKEGQNVTLSCEQNLNHDAMYWYRQDPGQGLRLIYYSQIVNDFQKGDIAEGYSVSREKKESFPLTVTSAQKNPTAFYLCASSSTSGRARETQYFGPGTRLLVL.

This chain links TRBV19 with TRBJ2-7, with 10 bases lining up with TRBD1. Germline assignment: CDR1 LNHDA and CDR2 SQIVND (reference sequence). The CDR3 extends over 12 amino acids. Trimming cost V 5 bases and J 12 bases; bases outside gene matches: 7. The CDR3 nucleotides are TGTGCCAGTAGTTTGACAGGGGGCGAACTGTACTTC. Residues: CASSLTGGELYF.

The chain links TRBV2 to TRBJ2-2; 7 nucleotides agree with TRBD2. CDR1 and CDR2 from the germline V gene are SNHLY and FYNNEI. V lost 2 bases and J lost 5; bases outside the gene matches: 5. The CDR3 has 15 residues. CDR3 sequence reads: CASSEIRLATGELFF. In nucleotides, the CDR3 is TGTGCCAGCAGTGAAATTAGACTAGCTACCGGGGAGCTGTTTTTT.